The subject of this entry is one TCR beta chain. This CDR3 is 13 amino acids long. CDR1 and CDR2 from the germline V gene are KGHSH and LQKENI. The V segment lost 3 bases and the J segment 8 bases; nucleotides outside the gene matches: 3. This entry belongs to a study of blood T cell repertoires in COVID-19. At the level of the study: Spain, Italy and the United States supplied samples that represented acute and convalescent COVID-19. PBMCs, B-cell-depleted T cells, or T cells were the source of the cDNA or gDNA that made up the material.

Methods used by the authors: Amplified reference gene primers provided the basis for estimating nucleated cell counts. Clones were read by immunoSEQ multiplex PCR, and TCRdb kept only the in-frame ones, dropping some. D and trimming were read from the DNA, whereas the V and J calls and clone size are those reported in that table. The profile covers about 89,000 clones, with about three quarters appearing a single time and approximately 51% taken by the ten largest. Sequencing was performed on peripheral blood. The chain links TRBV18 to TRBJ2-1; 8 positions match TRBD1. The TCR comes from a human donor in a cohort sampled during active COVID-19. The CDR3 nucleotides read TGTGCCAGCTCACCTGGACAGGGCGATGAGCAGTTCTTC. Protein sequence: CASSPGQGDEQFF. The variable domain in full, with the rest retrieved from reference TRBV18 and TRBJ2-1, is NAGVMQNPRHLVRRRGQEARLRCSPMKGHSHVYWYRQLPEEGLKFMVYLQKENIIDESGMPKERFSAEFPKEGPSILRIQQVVRGDSAAYFCASSPGQGDEQFFGPGTRLTVL.